Below, one T cell receptor (beta chain) is given with its context. What it binds is not known. Trimming stripped 5 bases from V and 5 bases from J, with 13 bases between. Germline CDR1 reads SNHLY; CDR2 reads FYNNEI. The CDR3 has 13 residues. This entry belongs to a study of beta chain features in type 1 diabetes. The study reverse transcribed the entire isolated RNA, so it sequenced expressed TCRB transcripts. This table comes from immunoSEQ multiplex PCR, and its TCRdb copy is limited to in-frame clones, with some not included. Seen here are tens of thousands of clones, 50% to 60% observed once, and the top ten hold 0.35% to 0.45%. Broader study findings: There was a possibility that cDNA sequencing over-represented cells with high TCR expression. Shorter templates might be favored by PCR, and equally so in patients and in controls. TCRB CDR3 length was moderately but significantly reduced in all four CD4+ subsets of Type 1 diabetes patients.

The source of this sequence is a man younger than 30 with type 1 diabetes. Sequencing was carried out using stem cell memory CD4+ T cells from blood. The V and J genes are TRBV2 and TRBJ2-7; D is perhaps TRBD1 (5 bases). The CDR3 bases are TGTGCCAGCAGTCGAGCCGTAGGGGACGAGCAGTACTTC. Amino acids: CASSRAVGDEQYF.